The sample holds a few counts of the clone carrying this T cell receptor beta chain. Its antigen is still unknown. Germline V gene sequence: CDR1 SGHAT, CDR2 FQNNGV. This CDR3 contains 18 residues. V lost 5 bases, J lost 0 bases, and 8 bases stayed unmatched. These data are taken from a study of response to subunit inactivated influenza vaccine. General study results and limits: The authors suggested that few new T cells are recruited per seasonal influenza vaccination.

TCRdb itself ran the RT-PCR reads through MiXCR, one entry per CDR3 protein. The sample lists roughly 500,000 distinct CDR3 sequences; approximately 15% were seen once. This TCR came from a man aged 50-75 years who received an inactivated influenza vaccine. This chain connects TRBV11-2 to TRBJ1-6; 9 bases map to TRBD1. The sequenced sample was CD4+ T cells sorted from PBMCs, obtained 23 months after vaccination. The CDR3 region has the DNA TGTGCCAGCAGCCTCGGACAGGGGATTAGCTCCTATAATTCACCCCTCCACTTT. Translating it yields CASSLGQGISSYNSPLHF.